A selection of T cell receptor beta chains follows, all from one sample in a study of blood T cells in healthy people across ages. Each CDR3 protein gets one entry after TCRdb re-called the 5' RACE reads with MiXCR. The data show 780,000 or so distinct CDR3 sequences, about 56% seen once. Sequencing was performed on blood. These receptors came from a man in his forties in good health. Both conserved end residues are part of each CDR3. A D gene is named only where the DNA matches it firmly. A clone size is listed for some rows: how often the clone was seen (once, few, many), or a class if it is expanded.

d_gene	v_gene	j_gene	abundance	CDR3nt	CDR3aa
TRBD1	TRBV20-1	TRBJ2-1	-	TGCAGTGCAACCGGACAGGGAGGATACAATGAGCAGTTCTTC	CSATGQGGYNEQFF
TRBD1	TRBV24-1	TRBJ2-7	-	TGTGCCACCAGTGAACGGGGACAGGGGGCGAGGGAGCAGTACTTC	CATSERGQGAREQYF
TRBD1	TRBV12-3/TRBV12-4	TRBJ1-1	-	TGTGCCAGCAGCAGAAATACAGGGGGTCTGCGATCGGCGGAAGCTTTCTTT	CASSRNTGGLRSAEAFF
-	TRBV28	TRBJ1-2	-	TGTGCCAGCAGTTTGGAAGGAGGGGGAGACTCCGGGGCCTATGGCTACACCTTC	CASSLEGGGDSGAYGYTF
-	TRBV7-3	TRBJ2-1	few	TGTGCCAGCAGCTTAGCGTCGAGCTCCTACAATGAGCAGTTCTTC	CASSLASSSYNEQFF
-	TRBV7-8	TRBJ2-5	-	TGTGCCAGCAGCTTAGTTTGGACCCACCAAGAGACCCAGTACTTC	CASSLVWTHQETQYF
TRBD1	TRBV4-1	TRBJ1-2	few	TGCGCCAGCCGGGACAGGGGATCCTATGGCTACACCTTC	CASRDRGSYGYTF
TRBD2	TRBV20-1	TRBJ2-5	-	TGCAGTGCTAGGAGTAGCGGGGGGGAGACCCAGTACTTC	CSARSSGGETQYF
-	TRBV6-6	TRBJ1-2	-	TGTGCCAGCAGTTACGGGGACGAAGCGGGCTACACCTTC	CASSYGDEAGYTF
TRBD1	TRBV9	TRBJ2-5	-	TGTGCCAGCAGCGTAGACCTACGACAGGGGCTACAAGAGACCCAGTACTTC	CASSVDLRQGLQETQYF
-	TRBV7-6	TRBJ2-1	-	TGTGCCAGCAGCTTAGCTACCAGTAATAGCGGACATAACTACAATGAGCAGTTCTTC	CASSLATSNSGHNYNEQFF
-	TRBV3-1	TRBJ1-2	once	TGTGCCAGCAGCCCCCTCAGGGGAGGCTACACCTTC	CASSPLRGGYTF
TRBD1	TRBV12-3/TRBV12-4	TRBJ1-2	few	TGTGCCAGCAGTCCAAAAGCAGGGGGCTGGGTCTATGGCTACACCTTC	CASSPKAGGWVYGYTF
-	TRBV12-3/TRBV12-4	TRBJ1-6	-	TGTGCCAGCGGTCGCCTCTATAATTCACCCCTCCACTTT	CASGRLYNSPLHF
-	TRBV3-1	TRBJ2-1	-	TGTGCCAGCAGCCCAATAAACTCGAACAATGAGCAGTTCTTC	CASSPINSNNEQFF
-	TRBV6-6	TRBJ1-4	-	TGTGCCAGCAGGCTGGGACCTTCGGTAAAACTGTTTTTT	CASRLGPSVKLFF
TRBD1	TRBV6-5	TRBJ1-6	-	TGTGCCAGCAGAACTGACAGGGTTTTTTCACCCCTCCACTTT	CASRTDRVFSPLHF
-	TRBV6-1	TRBJ2-7	-	TGTGCCAGCATATCAAGCTCCTACGAGCAGTACTTC	CASISSSYEQYF
-	TRBV4-3	TRBJ2-3	-	TGCGCCAGCAGCCAAGAAGCGGGTCCAGATACGCAGTATTTT	CASSQEAGPDTQYF
TRBD1	TRBV2	TRBJ2-1	-	TGTGCCAGCAGTGGAGGGGGCTCGGGCAATGAGCAGTTCTTC	CASSGGGSGNEQFF
TRBD2	TRBV6-1	TRBJ2-1	few	TGTGCCAGCAGTGAAGGAGGTAGCGGGAGATTTAATGAGCAGTTCTTC	CASSEGGSGRFNEQFF
-	TRBV21-1	TRBJ2-7	-	TGTGCCAGCAGCAAATGGAGGGGGGCCCACTACGAGCAGTACTTC	CASSKWRGAHYEQYF
-	TRBV11-3	TRBJ2-2	-	TGTGCCAGCAGCTTAGGGTTGGGGGTGACAACGAACACCGGGGAGCTGTTTTTT	CASSLGLGVTTNTGELFF
-	TRBV5-5	TRBJ1-2	-	TGTGCCAGCAGCTTGATCGGGGGCACCCAGGCCCATGGCTACACCTTC	CASSLIGGTQAHGYTF
TRBD1	TRBV28	TRBJ2-5	-	TGTGCCAGCAGTTTGGGGACAGGTTCGGAGACCCAGTACTTC	CASSLGTGSETQYF
TRBD1	TRBV3-1	TRBJ2-7	-	TGTGCCAGCAGCCTGCGTGGGACAGGGGACGAGCAGTACTTC	CASSLRGTGDEQYF
-	TRBV4-2	TRBJ2-3	few	TGTGCCAGCAGCCTGAGCCTAGATGCCGGCACAGATACGCAGTATTTT	CASSLSLDAGTDTQYF
TRBD1	TRBV29-1	TRBJ2-3	-	TGCAGCGTCCAGAATACTCGACAGGGACCGACAGATACGCAGTATTTT	CSVQNTRQGPTDTQYF
-	TRBV7-8	TRBJ2-3	-	TGTGCCAGCAGCCGGAGAAGGAGCGGGACAGATTTTTCATATACGCAGTATTTT	CASSRRRSGTDFSYTQYF
-	TRBV6-1	TRBJ2-7	once	TGTGCCAGCAGTGAAGGACTAGGGGGCTACGAGCAGTACTTC	CASSEGLGGYEQYF
TRBD1	TRBV7-9	TRBJ1-4	-	TGTGCCAGCAGAGGGGGCCCCGAAAAACTGTTTTTT	CASRGGPEKLFF
TRBD2	TRBV5-1	TRBJ2-3	-	TGCGCCAGCAGGTCTCGGACTAGCGGAAGCACAGATACGCAGTATTTT	CASRSRTSGSTDTQYF
TRBD2	TRBV7-2	TRBJ2-3	-	TGTGCCAGCAACTCATTAGCGGGGAACCCTAGCACAGATACGCAGTATTTT	CASNSLAGNPSTDTQYF
TRBD2	TRBV20-1	TRBJ2-5	few	TGCAGTGCCTCATTGGCCGGACTAGCGGCTGGGGGGAATGAGCAGTACTTC	CSASLAGLAAGGNEQYF
TRBD1	TRBV4-2	TRBJ2-7	-	TGTACCAGCAGCCAAGAATTGCGACAGGGGGTGCAGTACTTC	CTSSQELRQGVQYF
TRBD2	TRBV7-9	TRBJ2-5	few	TGTGCCAGCAGCGTGACTAGCGGGAGCCAAGAGACCCAGTACTTC	CASSVTSGSQETQYF
TRBD2	TRBV5-1	TRBJ2-1	-	TGCGCCAGCAGCTTGGCCCCGGGACTACAAAATAATGAGCAGTTCTTC	CASSLAPGLQNNEQFF
TRBD1	TRBV11-2	TRBJ2-3	-	TGTGCCAGCAGCCCCCGACAGGGAACCACAGATACGCAGTATTTT	CASSPRQGTTDTQYF
-	TRBV3-1	TRBJ2-3	-	TGTGCCAGCAGCCAGGAAGGAGGAAAGGCGCAGTATTTT	CASSQEGGKAQYF
TRBD2	TRBV7-9	TRBJ2-2	once	TGTGCCAGCCCCACTAGCGGGGGACCTAACACCGGGGAGCTGTTTTTT	CASPTSGGPNTGELFF
-	TRBV24-1	TRBJ2-3	few	TGTGCCACCAGTGACCCCTCTCTTGCGGGAAGAACAGATACGCAGTATTTT	CATSDPSLAGRTDTQYF
-	TRBV15	TRBJ2-1	-	TGTGCCACCAGCAGAGATTATGGGCGGGATAATCGAGACAATGAGCAGTTCTTC	CATSRDYGRDNRDNEQFF
-	TRBV20-1	TRBJ1-5	few	TGCAGTGCTGACTACAGGACTAATAATCAGCCCCAGCATTTT	CSADYRTNNQPQHF
-	TRBV16	TRBJ1-2	-	TGTGCCAGCAGCCATTCGGCAGGGGCCTATGGCTACACCTTC	CASSHSAGAYGYTF
TRBD2	TRBV20-1	TRBJ2-3	few	TGTAGTGCCAGAGGGCTCGCGGGAGTTGCAGATACGCAGTATTTT	CSARGLAGVADTQYF
TRBD2	TRBV18	TRBJ2-7	few	TGTGCCAGCTCACCACTTGCTAGCGGGGACTACGAGCAGTACTTC	CASSPLASGDYEQYF
TRBD2	TRBV20-1	TRBJ2-2	-	TGCAGTTCCTCCAGACTAGCGGGTCGAACCGGGGAGCTGTTTTTT	CSSSRLAGRTGELFF
TRBD1	TRBV7-2	TRBJ1-5	-	TGTGCCAGCAGCCTAAGCCAGGGGGCTAGTCAGCCCCAGCATTTT	CASSLSQGASQPQHF
-	TRBV10-3	TRBJ2-5	-	TGTGCCATCACCTCGAAGATACAAGAGACCCAGTACTTC	CAITSKIQETQYF
-	TRBV7-2	TRBJ2-5	few	TGTGCCAGCAGCTTAGATTCGGAGACCCAGTACTTC	CASSLDSETQYF
-	TRBV14	TRBJ2-4	few	TGTGCCAGCAGCCAAGTAGGAGGGTTCGCGCAAAACATTCAGTACTTC	CASSQVGGFAQNIQYF
-	TRBV19	TRBJ1-1	once	TGTGCCAGTAGTATCCCACAGGGAACCTGGGAACGGGTCGGAGCTTTCTTT	CASSIPQGTWERVGAFF
TRBD1	TRBV4-3	TRBJ2-7	-	TGCGCCAGCAGCCGGCGGGGACAGGGGGTTGGTAGCGGGAGTAACGAGCAGTACTTC	CASSRRGQGVGSGSNEQYF
-	TRBV28	TRBJ2-7	-	TGTGCCAGCAGTTTATTACCCCAGGATGAGCAGTACTTC	CASSLLPQDEQYF
-	TRBV11-3	TRBJ2-7	-	TGTGCCAGCAGCTCCTTATGGGGGGAGTCTCTCTACGAGAAGTACTTC	CASSSLWGESLYEKYF
TRBD2	TRBV6-2/TRBV6-3	TRBJ2-5	few	TGTGCCAGCAGTTACTCGAGAGTTTTTGCGGGAGATCAAGAGACCCAGTACTTC	CASSYSRVFAGDQETQYF
TRBD1	TRBV6-6	TRBJ2-1	many	TGTGCCAGCAGTTCGGGACAGGAAGGGAATGAGCAGTTCTTC	CASSSGQEGNEQFF
-	TRBV7-2	TRBJ1-6	few	TGTGCCAGCAGCTTAGTTCGGATAGGCGAGTCACCCCTCCACTTT	CASSLVRIGESPLHF
TRBD1	TRBV11-2	TRBJ1-4	-	TGTGCCAGCAGCGTACCAGGGGGGGCTAATGAAAAACTGTTTTTT	CASSVPGGANEKLFF